A selection of T cell receptor beta chains follows, all from one sample in a study of shared clonotypes between healthy human individuals. Generated by immunoSEQ multiplex PCR, the TCRdb table keeps only in-frame clones and is missing some. The sample has roughly 2.5 million clones; more than 90% are singletons. Sequenced sample: naive CD4+ T cells sorted from blood. Receptors originate from a young man in good health. CDR3s include the opening cysteine and the closing phenylalanine or tryptophan.

>TRBV7-2
CASSLLRTSGGETQYF
>TRBV2
CASTHGGATYEQYF
>TRBV4-3
CASSQELTGGRFYEQYF
>TRBV5-1
CASSPGTVSYNEQFF
>TRBV4-3
CASSPTQGFGQPQHF
>TRBV30
CAWSVRRQGEKLFF
>TRBV10-3
CAISAEVGAQHF
>TRBV5-1
CASSLKGLNTEAFF
>TRBV5-1
CASSMTGGTGNTIYF
>TRBV10-1
CASSESTRKEQYF